Here is one T cell receptor beta chain with its context. This entry comes from a study of blood T cell repertoires in COVID-19. Study summary: Whether acute or convalescent, the COVID-19 samples came from the United States, Italy and Spain. In each case, the material was cDNA or gDNA derived from T cells, B-cell-depleted T cells, or PBMCs.

In the original analysis: Estimates of nucleated cell counts were drawn from the amplification of reference gene primers. Produced via immunoSEQ multiplex PCR; TCRdb's table is partial and in-frame only. V, J and clone size are those of that table, while D and trimming were read from the DNA. The data hold around 70,000 clones, with roughly 90% observed a single time. Germline lookup yields CDR1 MNHEY and CDR2 SMNVEV (reference sequence). This CDR3 has 13 residues. Trimming left V 5 bases short and J 4 bases short, with 11 bases between. Sequenced: peripheral blood. The V gene is TRBV27, the J gene TRBJ1-2; maybe TRBD1 (6 bases). This receptor was identified in a man aged 25 to 45 with acute or convalescent COVID-19. CDR3 nucleotides: TGTGCCAGCAGTCCCAGGGGCGCCTATGGCTACACCTTC. Protein sequence: CASSPRGAYGYTF.